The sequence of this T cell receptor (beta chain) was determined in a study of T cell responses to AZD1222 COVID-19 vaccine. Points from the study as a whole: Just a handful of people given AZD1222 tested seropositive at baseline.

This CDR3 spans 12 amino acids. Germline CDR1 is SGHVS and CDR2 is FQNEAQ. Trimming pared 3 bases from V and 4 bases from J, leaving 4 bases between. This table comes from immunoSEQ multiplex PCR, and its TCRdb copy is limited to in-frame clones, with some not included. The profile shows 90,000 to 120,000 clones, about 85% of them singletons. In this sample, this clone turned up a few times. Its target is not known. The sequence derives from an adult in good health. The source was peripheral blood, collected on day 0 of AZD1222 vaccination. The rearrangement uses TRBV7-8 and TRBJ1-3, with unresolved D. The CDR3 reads CASSFRGNTIYF. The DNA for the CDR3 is TGTGCCAGCAGCTTTCGAGGAAACACCATATATTTT.